One sample yielded the 15 T cell receptor beta chains listed below, sequenced in a study of T cell responses to AZD1222 COVID-19 vaccine. Generated by immunoSEQ multiplex PCR, the TCRdb table keeps only in-frame clones and is missing some. This sample has about 140,000 clones, with about 90% found just once. The specimen comprised peripheral blood, sampled 28 days after the second AZD1222 dose. The receptors originated from an adult who received the AZD1222 COVID-19 vaccine.

The chain has TRBV5-1 and TRBJ2-1, with a possible D match to TRBD1 (6 bases). Per germline, CDR1 SGHRS and CDR2 YFSETQ. The CDR3 spans 14 residues. V lost 0 bases, J lost 11 bases, and 15 bases lay in between. The CDR3 loop is CASSLGQDPDKQFF. As DNA, the CDR3 is TGCGCCAGCAGCTTGGGACAGGACCCTGATAAGCAGTTCTTC.

This sequence joins TRBV28 and TRBJ1-6; D is ambiguous. From germline, CDR1 is MDHEN and CDR2 SYDVKM. Trimming stripped 6 bases from V and 10 bases from J, with 16 bases between. The CDR3 extends over 14 amino acids. The CDR3 sequence: CASSWQGRGSPLHF. In nucleotides, the CDR3 is TGTGCCAGCAGCTGGCAAGGGCGGGGATCACCCCTCCACTTT.

The gene calls are TRBV28 and TRBJ1-1, with D tentatively TRBD1 (6 bases). The germline gives CDR1 MDHEN, CDR2 SYDVKM. Trimming took 3 bases from V and 3 from J, leaving 14 bases between them. There are 15 residues in the CDR3. Here the CDR3 DNA reads TGTGCCAGCAGTTTCGGGGGGGCTGGTTACACTGAAGCTTTCTTT. Protein sequence: CASSFGGAGYTEAFF.

CDR3 sequence (DNA): TGTGCCATCAGTGAGAGGGGAGGGGGAGCTAATTCACCCCTCCACTTT. Translated: CAISERGGGANSPLHF. The chain combines TRBV10-3 with TRBJ1-6; possibly TRBD1 for D (6 bases). V lost 2 bases to trimming and J lost 6 bases, with 14 bases between them. Germline V lookup: CDR1 ENHRY, CDR2 SYGVKD. The CDR3 sequence is 16 residues long.

This sequence joins TRBV19 and TRBJ1-5; TRBD1 matches 8 bases. The germline V gene encodes CDR1 LNHDA and CDR2 SQIVND (reference sequence). The junction had 1 base not matched to a gene; V was cut back by 9 bases and J by 3 bases. CDR3 length: 12 residues. The CDR3 here is CASRGPNQPQHF. DNA for the CDR3: TGTGCCAGCAGGGGGCCCAATCAGCCCCAGCATTTT.

J is TRBJ1-5 and V is TRBV6-5; 8 bases align to TRBD1. Unmatched junction bases numbered 2, after V lost 0 bases and J lost 1 base. There are 16 residues in the CDR3. Germline V lookup: CDR1 MNHEY, CDR2 SVGAGI. CDR3 in amino acids: CASSYSTGESNQPQHF. The CDR3 DNA reads TGTGCCAGCAGTTACTCGACAGGGGAGAGCAATCAGCCCCAGCATTTT.

The J gene is TRBJ1-1, the V gene TRBV7-9; 9 bases match TRBD1. Per the germline V gene, CDR1 is SEHNR and CDR2 is FQNEAQ (reference sequence). The ends lost 5 bases at V and 5 bases at J; junction bases unmatched: 12. The CDR3 length is 16 residues. CDR3 nucleotides: TGTGCCAGCAGCGAACCCCCACAGGGGGCGTATACTGAAGCTTTCTTT. This encodes CASSEPPQGAYTEAFF.

The CDR3 nucleotides read TGTGCCAGCAGTCTCGGACAGGGGATACACTACGAGCAGTACTTC. It yields the protein CASSLGQGIHYEQYF. This chain uses TRBV6-5 with TRBJ2-7, with TRBD1 identical over 9 bases. The germline gives CDR1 MNHEY, CDR2 SVGAGI. V dropped 5 bases and J dropped 3; count of bases not matched to a gene: 8. The CDR3 runs to 15 residues.

Here the CDR3 DNA reads TGTGCCAGCAGTGAGACAGGTGGCTACACCTTC. This gives the protein CASSETGGYTF. The rearrangement joins TRBV28 to TRBJ1-2, with D possibly being TRBD1 (6 bases). The V end was cut by 5 bases, the J end by 7 bases, with 8 bases between. The CDR3 covers 11 residues. Germline values: CDR1 MDHEN, CDR2 SYDVKM.

The rearrangement joins TRBV6-2 or TRBV6-3 to TRBJ2-1; possible D gene TRBD1, 6 bases. CDR1 and CDR2 (germline): MNHEY, SVGEGT. Deletions cut 5 bases from V and 0 bases from J, with 14 bases between. The CDR3 has 16 residues. The DNA for the CDR3 is TGTGCCAGCAGTACCGACAGGCTTTCCTCCTACAATGAGCAGTTCTTC. Translated, it gives CASSTDRLSSYNEQFF.

CDR3 in amino acids: CASSKGLAGTYNEQFF. CDR3 sequence (DNA): TGTGCCAGTAGTAAGGGACTAGCGGGAACCTACAATGAGCAGTTCTTC. The chain joins TRBV19 to TRBJ2-1, with 13 bases fitting TRBD2. Germline loops: CDR1 LNHDA, CDR2 SQIVND (reference sequence). This CDR3 has 16 amino acids. Trimming at V came to 4 bases and at J to 2 bases, leaving 2 bases not matched to a gene.

V is TRBV6-4 and J is TRBJ2-6; D could derive from TRBD1 or TRBD2 (5 bases each). CDR1 and CDR2 from the germline V gene are MRHNA and SNTAGT. V was trimmed by 9 bases and J by 4 bases, leaving 19 bases between them. The CDR3 is 16 amino acids. The CDR3 DNA follows: TGTGCCAGTTCGGACGGGACCCACTCCGGGGCCAACGTCCTGACTTTC. Translating gives CASSDGTHSGANVLTF.

The gene calls are TRBV27 and TRBJ2-2; D possibly uses TRBD1 or TRBD2 (5 bases each). CDR3 length: 14 amino acids. V was clipped by 3 bases and J by 4 bases, with 9 bases between them. Germline values: CDR1 MNHEY, CDR2 SMNVEV (reference sequence). The CDR3 is CASSFGARTGELFF. CDR3 coding DNA: TGTGCCAGCAGTTTCGGGGCTCGCACCGGGGAGCTGTTTTTT.

The gene calls are TRBV7-9 and TRBJ1-1; D is possibly TRBD1 (6 bases). Trimming took off 0 bases at V and 0 bases at J, with 8 bases between the two ends. CDR1 SEHNR and CDR2 FQNEAQ come from the germline V gene (reference sequence). This CDR3 contains 15 residues. The CDR3 sequence is CASSLAGHLNTEAFF. The CDR3 DNA is TGTGCCAGCAGCTTAGCGGGACACCTGAACACTGAAGCTTTCTTT.

This chain connects TRBV11-2 to TRBJ2-7, with D perhaps matching TRBD2 (6 bases). Germline assignment: CDR1 SGHAT and CDR2 FQNNGV. The V end lost 3 bases, the J end lost 4 bases, and 10 bases lay between the germline ends. This CDR3 contains 13 residues. In DNA, the CDR3 is TGTGCCAGCAGCTTGCGGGCGGGATACGAGCAGTACTTC. Its translation is CASSLRAGYEQYF.